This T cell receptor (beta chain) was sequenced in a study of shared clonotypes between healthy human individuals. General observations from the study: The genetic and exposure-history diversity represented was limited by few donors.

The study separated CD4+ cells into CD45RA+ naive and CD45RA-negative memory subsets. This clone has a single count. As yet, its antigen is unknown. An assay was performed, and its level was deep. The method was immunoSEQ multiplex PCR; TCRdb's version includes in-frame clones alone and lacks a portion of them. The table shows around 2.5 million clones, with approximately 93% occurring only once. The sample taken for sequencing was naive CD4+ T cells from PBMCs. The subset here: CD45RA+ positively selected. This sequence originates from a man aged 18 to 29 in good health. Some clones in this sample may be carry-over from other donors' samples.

This CDR3 reads CASSFGTELYEQYF. CDR3 sequence (DNA): TGTGCCAGCAGTTTTGGCACGGAGCTCTACGAGCAGTACTTC. V is TRBV27 and J is TRBJ2-7; D gene uncertain. The germline CDR1 and CDR2 sequences are MNHEY and SMNVEV (reference sequence). V gave up 3 bases and J gave up 3 bases, with 12 bases separating them. CDR3 size: 14 residues.